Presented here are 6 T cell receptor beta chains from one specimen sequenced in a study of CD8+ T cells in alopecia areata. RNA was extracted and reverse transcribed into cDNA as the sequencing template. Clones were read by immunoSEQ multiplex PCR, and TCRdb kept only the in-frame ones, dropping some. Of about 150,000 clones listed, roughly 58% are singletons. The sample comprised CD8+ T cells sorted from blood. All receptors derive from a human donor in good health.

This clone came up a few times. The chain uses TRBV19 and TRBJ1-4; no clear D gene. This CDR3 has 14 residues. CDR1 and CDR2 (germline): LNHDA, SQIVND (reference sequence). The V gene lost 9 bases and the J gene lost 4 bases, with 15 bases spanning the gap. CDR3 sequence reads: CASQPGPLNEKLFF. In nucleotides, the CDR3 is TGTGCCAGCCAACCTGGGCCGCTTAATGAAAAACTGTTTTTT.

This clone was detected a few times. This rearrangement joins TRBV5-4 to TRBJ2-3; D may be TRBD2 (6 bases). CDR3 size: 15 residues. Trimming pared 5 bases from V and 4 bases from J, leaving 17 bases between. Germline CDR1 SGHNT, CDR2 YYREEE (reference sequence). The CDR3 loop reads CASRHPGSTPDTQYF. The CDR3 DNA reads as TGTGCCAGCAGGCACCCCGGGAGCACCCCAGATACGCAGTATTTT.

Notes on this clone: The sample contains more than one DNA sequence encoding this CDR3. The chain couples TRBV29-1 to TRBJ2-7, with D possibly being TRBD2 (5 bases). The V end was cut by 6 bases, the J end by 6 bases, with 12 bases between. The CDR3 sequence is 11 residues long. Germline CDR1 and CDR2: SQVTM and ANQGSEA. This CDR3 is CSVPSEGEQYF. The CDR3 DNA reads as TGCAGCGTCCCAAGCGAGGGCGAGCAGTACTTC.

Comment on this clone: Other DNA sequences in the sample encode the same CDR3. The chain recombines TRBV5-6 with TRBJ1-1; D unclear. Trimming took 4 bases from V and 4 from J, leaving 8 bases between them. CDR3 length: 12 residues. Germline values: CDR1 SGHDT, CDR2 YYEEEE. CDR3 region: CASSLGVTEAFF. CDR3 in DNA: TGTGCCAGCAGCCTCGGAGTCACTGAAGCTTTCTTT.

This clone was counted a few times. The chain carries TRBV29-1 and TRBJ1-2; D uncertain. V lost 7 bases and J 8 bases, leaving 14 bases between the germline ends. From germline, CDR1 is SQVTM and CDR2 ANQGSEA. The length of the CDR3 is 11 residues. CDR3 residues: CSAETRAGYTF. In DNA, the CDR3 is TGCAGCGCTGAGACTCGGGCGGGCTACACCTTC.

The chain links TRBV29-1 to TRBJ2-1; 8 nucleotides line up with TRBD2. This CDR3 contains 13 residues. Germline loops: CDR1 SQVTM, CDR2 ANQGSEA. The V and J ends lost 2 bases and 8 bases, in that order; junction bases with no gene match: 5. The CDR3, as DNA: TGCAGCGTTGAATCGAAGCGGGAGTATGAGCAGTTCTTC. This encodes CSVESKREYEQFF.